This T cell receptor (beta chain) was captured by sequencing in a study of blood T cell repertoires in COVID-19. CDR3 length: 14 residues. Germline loops: CDR1 DFQATT, CDR2 SNEGSKA (reference sequence). V dropped 6 bases and J dropped 5; count of bases not matched to a gene: 12. Assay: immunoSEQ multiplex PCR; the TCRdb copy retains only in-frame clones and omits some. The sample holds some 230,000 clones, 86% seen once. The table lists this clone with a count of one. The material sequenced was peripheral blood. This sequence joins TRBV20-1 and TRBJ2-5; 7 nucleotides align to TRBD2. This clonotype originated in a man under 40 who had recovered from COVID-19. The DNA for the CDR3 is TGCAGTGCAAGTCTGATAGGGCGGGGGGAGACCCAGTACTTC. Its translation: CSASLIGRGETQYF.